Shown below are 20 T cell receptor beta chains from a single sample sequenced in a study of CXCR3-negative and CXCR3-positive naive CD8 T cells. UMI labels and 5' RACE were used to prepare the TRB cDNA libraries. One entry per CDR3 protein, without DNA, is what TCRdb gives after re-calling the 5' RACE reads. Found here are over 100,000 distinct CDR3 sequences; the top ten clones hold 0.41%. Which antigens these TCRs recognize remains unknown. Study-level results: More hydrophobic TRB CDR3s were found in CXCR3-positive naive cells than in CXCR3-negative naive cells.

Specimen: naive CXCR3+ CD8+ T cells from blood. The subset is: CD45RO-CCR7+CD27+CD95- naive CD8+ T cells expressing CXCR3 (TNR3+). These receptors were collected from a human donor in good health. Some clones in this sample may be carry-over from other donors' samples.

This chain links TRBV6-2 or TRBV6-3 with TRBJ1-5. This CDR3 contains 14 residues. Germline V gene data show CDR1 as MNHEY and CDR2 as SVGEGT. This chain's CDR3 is CASSRDSDYQPQHF.

The chain's CDR3 is CASSQDGQVHTF. This chain uses TRBV4-1 with TRBJ1-2; the D call from TCRdb, TRBD1, cannot be confirmed without DNA. CDR1 and CDR2 from the germline V gene are MGHRA and YSYEKL. The CDR3 is 12 residues long.

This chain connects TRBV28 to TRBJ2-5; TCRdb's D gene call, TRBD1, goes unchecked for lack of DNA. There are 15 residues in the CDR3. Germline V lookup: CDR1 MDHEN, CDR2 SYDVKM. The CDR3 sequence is CASSLGDREFETQYF.

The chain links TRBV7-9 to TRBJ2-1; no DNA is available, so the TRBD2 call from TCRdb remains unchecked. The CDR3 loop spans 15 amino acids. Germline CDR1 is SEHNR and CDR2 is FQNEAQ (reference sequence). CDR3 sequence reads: CASRVLAGEGNEQFF.

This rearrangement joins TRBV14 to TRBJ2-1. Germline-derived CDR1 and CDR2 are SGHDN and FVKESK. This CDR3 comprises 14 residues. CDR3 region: CASSSYIGFDEQFF.

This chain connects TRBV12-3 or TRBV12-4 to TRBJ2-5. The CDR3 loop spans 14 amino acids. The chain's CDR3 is CASSLLSNQETQYF.

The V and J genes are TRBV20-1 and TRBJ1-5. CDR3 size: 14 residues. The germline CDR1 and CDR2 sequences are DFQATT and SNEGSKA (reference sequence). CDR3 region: CSARSWEENQPQHF.

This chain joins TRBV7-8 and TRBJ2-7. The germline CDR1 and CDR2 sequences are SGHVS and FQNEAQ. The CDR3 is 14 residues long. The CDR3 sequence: CASSLEVVGYEQYF. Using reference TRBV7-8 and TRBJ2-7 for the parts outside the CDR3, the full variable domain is GAGVSQSPRYKVAKRGQDVALRCDPISGHVSLFWYQQALGQGPEFLTYFQNEAQLDKSGLPSDRFFAERPEGSVSTLKIQRTQQEDSAVYLCASSLEVVGYEQYFGPGTRLTVT.

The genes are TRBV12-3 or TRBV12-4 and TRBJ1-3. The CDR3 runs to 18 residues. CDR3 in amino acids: CASSSNLAIQNSGNTIYF.

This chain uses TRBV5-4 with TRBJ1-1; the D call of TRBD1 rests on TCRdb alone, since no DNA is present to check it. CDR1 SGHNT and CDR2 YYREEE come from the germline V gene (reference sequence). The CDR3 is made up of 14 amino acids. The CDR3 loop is CASSRSDRNTEAFF.

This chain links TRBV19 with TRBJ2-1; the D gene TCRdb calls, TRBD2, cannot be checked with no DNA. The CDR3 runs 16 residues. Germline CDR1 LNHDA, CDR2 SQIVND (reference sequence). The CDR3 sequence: CASGLSSGGSYNEQFF.

CDR3 region: CASSPQGEEPSPLHF. V usage is TRBV18 and J usage is TRBJ1-6. The CDR3 spans 15 residues. Germline CDR1 and CDR2: KGHSH and LQKENI.

Here the CDR3 reads CASSMSGSYEQYF. The chain employs TRBV19 and TRBJ2-7. The CDR3 totals 13 residues. In germline, CDR1 is LNHDA, CDR2 SQIVND (reference sequence).

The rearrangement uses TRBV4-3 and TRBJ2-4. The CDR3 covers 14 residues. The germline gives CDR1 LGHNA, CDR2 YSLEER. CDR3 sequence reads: CASSLNSMSDIQYF.

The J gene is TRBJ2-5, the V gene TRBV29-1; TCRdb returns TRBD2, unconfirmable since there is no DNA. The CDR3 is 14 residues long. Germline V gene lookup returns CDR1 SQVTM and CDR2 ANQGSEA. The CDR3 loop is CSVVAAAQQETQYF. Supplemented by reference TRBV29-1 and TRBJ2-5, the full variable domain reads SAVISQKPSRDICQRGTSLTIQCQVDSQVTMMFWYRQQPGQSLTLIATANQGSEATYESGFVIDKFPISRPNLTFSTLTVSNMSPEDSSIYLCSVVAAAQQETQYFGPGTRLLVL.

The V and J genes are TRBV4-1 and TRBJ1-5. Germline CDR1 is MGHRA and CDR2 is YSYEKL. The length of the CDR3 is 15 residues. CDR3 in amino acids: CASSQVLGAVQPQHF.

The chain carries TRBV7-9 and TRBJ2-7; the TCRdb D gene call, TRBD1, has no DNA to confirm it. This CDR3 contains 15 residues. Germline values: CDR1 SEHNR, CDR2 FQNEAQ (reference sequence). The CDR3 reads CASSTRDRPSYEQYF.

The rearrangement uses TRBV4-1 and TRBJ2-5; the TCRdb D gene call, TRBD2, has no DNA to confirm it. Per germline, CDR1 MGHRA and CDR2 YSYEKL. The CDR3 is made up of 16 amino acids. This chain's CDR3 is CASSPRRAGDQETQYF.

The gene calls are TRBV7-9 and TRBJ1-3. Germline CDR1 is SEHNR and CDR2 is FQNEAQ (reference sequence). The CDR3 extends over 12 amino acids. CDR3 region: CASSSTGNTIYF.

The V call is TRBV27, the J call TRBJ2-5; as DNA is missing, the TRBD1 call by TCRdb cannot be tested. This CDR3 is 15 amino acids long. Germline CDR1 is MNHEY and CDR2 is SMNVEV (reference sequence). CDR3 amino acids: CASRSWGEYQETQYF.